Presented here are 30 T cell receptor beta chains from one specimen sequenced in a study of low-dose radiotherapy and immunotherapy resistance in tumors. Described time point: before trial treatment. TRAV- and TRBV-specific primers were used for first-strand cDNA, which covered alpha and beta chains. TCR amplification used approximately 19 PCR cycles, a constant-region primer and a V-primer adapter. TCRdb used MiXCR to reprocess the reads, holding one entry per CDR3 protein. The repertoire includes 65,000 to 90,000 distinct CDR3 sequences, 18% of them detected once, and about 5.9% sits in the top ten. Here the sequenced sample was PBMCs, taken before treatment. The receptors were sampled from a male donor with prostate cancer.

This clonotype was counted ten times or more. The CDR3 protein is CATSRVAETQYF. The CDR3 region has the DNA TGTGCCACCAGCAGAGTGGCGGAGACCCAGTACTTC. V gene TRBV15 combines with J gene TRBJ2-5; D is unresolved. Germline-derived CDR1 and CDR2 are LNHNV and YYDKDF (reference sequence). The CDR3 runs 12 residues. The V end lost 1 base, the J end lost 5 bases, and 5 bases lay between the germline ends.

This clonotype was picked up many times. The chain employs TRBV5-1 and TRBJ2-3; D is perhaps TRBD2 (6 bases). V shed 4 bases and J shed 0 bases, with 9 bases lying between them. There are 14 residues in the CDR3. Germline V gives CDR1 SGHRS, CDR2 YFSETQ. The DNA of the CDR3 is TGCGCCAGCAGCCTCGGGACTAGCACAGATACGCAGTATTTT. As protein: CASSLGTSTDTQYF.

A remark on this clonotype: A far larger clone is a single base away, which makes a read error likely. The gene calls are TRBV12-3 or TRBV12-4 and TRBJ2-7; 10 bases align to TRBD2. After removal of 3 bases from V and 7 bases from J, the junction contained 12 bases not matched to a gene. The CDR3 length is 16 residues. The CDR3 reads CASSLTSGFSYNEQYF. DNA for the CDR3: TGTGCCAGCAGTTTGACTAGCGGGTTCTCCTACAATGAGCAGTACTTC.

Worth noting for this clonotype: A read error is possible here, since a much larger clone lies one base away. The chain is built from TRBV6-2 or TRBV6-3 and TRBJ1-1; TRBD1 agrees at 8 bases. Germline CDR1 is MNHEY and CDR2 is SVGEGT. CDR3 length: 16 residues. The CDR3 loop reads CASSVDRGILDTEALF. The CDR3 DNA follows: TGTGCCAGCAGTGTTGACAGGGGAATTTTGGACACTGAAGCTCTCTTT.

This clonotype was counted at least ten times. V is TRBV7-3 and J is TRBJ1-4; D perhaps matches TRBD1 (5 bases). V was shortened by 5 bases and J by 8 bases, with 21 bases between the two germline ends. Germline values: CDR1 SGHTA, CDR2 FQGTGA. CDR3 length equals 16 residues. The CDR3 coding sequence is TGTGCCAGCAGCGCTTCGTTATTTGGGGGTTACGAAAAACTGTTTTTT. Amino acids: CASSASLFGGYEKLFF. Full variable domain (missing parts from reference TRBV7-3 and TRBJ1-4): GAGVSQTPSNKVTEKGKYVELRCDPISGHTALYWYRQSLGQGPEFLIYFQGTGAADDSGLPNDRFFAVRPEGSVSTLKIQRTERGDSAVYLCASSASLFGGYEKLFFGSGTQLSVL.

This chain connects TRBV9 to TRBJ2-2, with D perhaps TRBD2 (5 bases). Trimming stripped 4 bases from V and 7 bases from J, with 17 bases between. The CDR3 consists of 15 residues. Germline-derived CDR1 and CDR2 are SGDLS and YYNGEE. This CDR3 reads CASSFQFGVDGELFF. CDR3 coding DNA: TGTGCCAGCAGCTTTCAATTCGGGGTGGACGGGGAGCTGTTTTTT.

This clonotype showed up many times. This sequence joins TRBV5-1 and TRBJ2-7; D perhaps matches TRBD1 (5 bases). The CDR3 loop spans 14 amino acids. V lost 4 bases and J lost 2, with 13 bases in between. Germline values: CDR1 SGHRS, CDR2 YFSETQ. The CDR3 sequence is CASSVQGLPYEQYF. CDR3 DNA sequence: TGCGCCAGCAGCGTCCAGGGTTTACCCTACGAGCAGTACTTC.

This clonotype occurred many times. V and J are TRBV19 and TRBJ2-6; 9 bases are shared with TRBD2. The CDR3 is 19 amino acids. J lost 4 bases, V lost 3 bases, and 13 bases had no gene match. Germline V gene data show CDR1 as LNHDA and CDR2 as SQIVND (reference sequence). CDR3 nucleotides: TGTGCCAGTAGTATCGCTCTAGCGGGAAGTAGCCCCGGGGCCAACGTCCTGACTTTC. Residues: CASSIALAGSSPGANVLTF. The full variable domain, its missing parts supplied by reference TRBV19 and TRBJ2-6, is DGGITQSPKYLFRKEGQNVTLSCEQNLNHDAMYWYRQDPGQGLRLIYYSQIVNDFQKGDIAEGYSVSREKKESFPLTVTSAQKNPTAFYLCASSIALAGSSPGANVLTFGAGSRLTVL.

In its sample, this clonotype was seen many times. The chain combines TRBV11-2 with TRBJ2-1; TRBD2 matches at 10 bases. The CDR3 runs 16 residues. Germline lookup yields CDR1 SGHAT and CDR2 FQNNGV. Trimming took 3 bases from V and 4 from J; bases not matched to a gene: 6. The CDR3 DNA reads TGTGCCAGCAGCTTCTCTTCTAGCGGGAGATACAATGAGCAGTTCTTC. Translation: CASSFSSSGRYNEQFF.

There are many counts of this clonotype. J is TRBJ2-2 and V is TRBV25-1, with D possibly matching TRBD1 (5 bases). The germline CDR1 and CDR2 sequences are MGHDK and SYGVNS. The CDR3 totals 16 residues. The ends were cut back, 0 bases at V and 3 bases at J, with 11 bases in the middle. CDR3 DNA sequence: TGTGCCAGCAGTGAATACGGCAGGGCGGACACCGGGGAGCTGTTTTTT. Translated: CASSEYGRADTGELFF.

This clonotype was picked up many times. The chain links TRBV7-2 to TRBJ2-5; unclear D gene. Germline loops: CDR1 SGHTA, CDR2 FQGNSA. The CDR3 loop spans 12 amino acids. V lost 4 bases, J lost 5 bases, and 8 bases lay in between. The CDR3 sequence: CASSSSRETQYF. CDR3 in DNA: TGTGCCAGCAGCTCTTCCCGGGAGACCCAGTACTTC.

A note on this clonotype: One end of the junction is discordant with germline, which a read error may explain. The chain has TRBV19 and TRBJ1-1, with 7 bases matching TRBD1. Germline assignment: CDR1 LNHDA and CDR2 SQIVND (reference sequence). The CDR3 runs to 15 residues. CDR3: CASTIPGTANTEAFF. The DNA for the CDR3 is TGTGCCAGTACTATACCCGGGACAGCGAACACTGAAGCTTTCTTT.

The V gene is TRBV19, the J gene TRBJ1-1; D not resolved. V lost 10 bases and J lost 0, with 12 bases in between. Germline CDR1 LNHDA, CDR2 SQIVND (reference sequence). The CDR3 has 13 amino acids. DNA for the CDR3: TGTGCCACCTTCAGAGCTATGAACACTGAAGCTTTCTTT. Translating gives CATFRAMNTEAFF.

The chain employs TRBV12-3 or TRBV12-4 and TRBJ1-1; D possibly corresponds to TRBD1 (5 bases). Trimming cost V 7 bases and J 3 bases, with 12 bases left between them. CDR3 length equals 13 residues. The CDR3 nucleotides are TGTGCCAGCAAATGGGGCGCGGACACTGAAGCTTTCTTT. Residues: CASKWGADTEAFF.

The V gene is TRBV3-1, the J gene TRBJ2-3; possible D gene TRBD2, 6 bases. Germline V lookup: CDR1 LGHDT, CDR2 YNNKEL (reference sequence). This CDR3 comprises 14 residues. The ends were cut back, 4 bases at V and 5 bases at J, with 13 bases in the middle. CDR3 region: CASSRPGLQDTQYF. CDR3 sequence (DNA): TGTGCCAGCAGCCGACCGGGACTCCAAGATACGCAGTATTTT.

This clonotype was recorded many times. The chain joins TRBV20-1 to TRBJ2-1; maybe TRBD2 (6 bases). CDR1 DFQATT and CDR2 SNEGSKA come from the germline V gene (reference sequence). V dropped 5 bases and J dropped 0 bases, with 14 bases sitting between them. This CDR3 region has 15 residues. The CDR3 protein is CSAPWGAGSYNEQFF. DNA of the CDR3: TGCAGTGCTCCCTGGGGAGCGGGCTCCTACAATGAGCAGTTCTTC.

This clonotype was observed at least ten times. The chain carries TRBV7-9 and TRBJ1-1; D call uncertain. CDR1 SEHNR and CDR2 FQNEAQ come from the germline V gene (reference sequence). The V gene lost 2 bases and the J gene lost 3 bases, with 10 bases spanning the gap. The CDR3 is 14 residues long. This CDR3 reads CASSLSAGYTEAFF. The CDR3 DNA sequence: TGTGCCAGCAGCTTATCCGCTGGGTACACTGAAGCTTTCTTT.

This clonotype was counted many times. This chain joins TRBV3-1 and TRBJ1-1; 9 nucleotides align to TRBD1. V was pared by 1 base and J by 11 bases, with 8 bases of the junction left unmatched. The CDR3 is 14 amino acids. CDR1 is LGHDT and CDR2 is YNNKEL in the germline V gene (reference sequence). CDR3 in amino acids: CASSQAFTGQGAFF. The CDR3 coding sequence is TGTGCCAGCAGCCAAGCTTTTACCGGACAGGGGGCTTTCTTT.

In this sample, this clonotype turned up many times. J is TRBJ2-1 and V is TRBV5-1; D call uncertain. Germline CDR1 SGHRS, CDR2 YFSETQ. This CDR3 comprises 14 residues. V was shortened by 0 bases and J by 5 bases, with 9 bases between the two germline ends. CDR3 coding DNA: TGCGCCAGCAGCTTGGGAGGACGGGACAATGAGCAGTTCTTC. Translated: CASSLGGRDNEQFF. Full variable domain (missing parts from reference TRBV5-1 and TRBJ2-1): KAGVTQTPRYLIKTRGQQVTLSCSPISGHRSVSWYQQTPGQGLQFLFEYFSETQRNKGNFPGRFSGRQFSNSRSEMNVSTLELGDSALYLCASSLGGRDNEQFFGPGTRLTVL.

Details on this clonotype: This may come from a read error, since a much larger clone is one base off. The chain is built from TRBV12-3 or TRBV12-4 and TRBJ1-1; D is ambiguous. The CDR3 covers 13 residues. The ends were cut back, 6 bases at V and 4 bases at J, with 12 bases in the middle. This chain's CDR3 is CASRAMERTEAFF. The DNA of the CDR3 is TGTGCCAGCAGGGCCATGGAGCGCACTGAAGCTTTCTTT.

At least ten counts were recorded for this clonotype. The rearrangement links TRBV5-1 to TRBJ2-1, with TRBD2 matching 11 bases. The trim removed 1 base at V and 8 bases at J, leaving 5 bases unmatched. The CDR3 has 15 residues. Germline CDR1 SGHRS, CDR2 YFSETQ. CDR3 residues: CASSLFLAGGDEQFF. DNA for the CDR3: TGCGCCAGCAGCTTGTTTCTAGCGGGAGGCGATGAGCAGTTCTTC.

Many counts were recorded for this clonotype. CDR3 protein: CSANAILAGAFTDTQYF. CDR3 coding DNA: TGCAGTGCCAATGCCATTTTAGCGGGAGCCTTCACAGATACGCAGTATTTT. The V call is TRBV20-1, the J call TRBJ2-3, with TRBD2 matching 9 bases. This CDR3 is 17 amino acids long. CDR1 is DFQATT and CDR2 is SNEGSKA in the germline V gene (reference sequence). Losses at the gene ends were 6 bases for V and 2 bases for J; bases not matched to a gene: 15.

On this clonotype itself: This sequence may be a read error, since a much larger clone differs from it by one base. The chain carries TRBV3-1 and TRBJ1-2; D gene unclear. CDR1 LGHDT and CDR2 YNNKEL come from the germline V gene (reference sequence). The CDR3 runs to 14 residues. The DNA for the CDR3 is TGTGCCAGCAGACAAGATCTCAGGAACTATGGCTACACCTTC. Translated: CASRQDLRNYGYTF.

This clonotype was seen at least ten times. CDR3 residues: CASIPGHVNTGELFF. The DNA for the CDR3 is TGCGCCAGCATCCCGGGACACGTGAACACCGGGGAGCTGTTTTTT. The chain couples TRBV5-1 to TRBJ2-2, with D perhaps matching TRBD1 (6 bases). Between the trimmed V and J ends, which lost 6 bases and 1 base, there was a span of 13 bases. From germline, CDR1 is SGHRS and CDR2 YFSETQ. This CDR3 spans 15 amino acids. The entire variable domain, with the rest obtained from reference TRBV5-1 and TRBJ2-2, is as follows: KAGVTQTPRYLIKTRGQQVTLSCSPISGHRSVSWYQQTPGQGLQFLFEYFSETQRNKGNFPGRFSGRQFSNSRSEMNVSTLELGDSALYLCASIPGHVNTGELFFGEGSRLTVL.

This chain connects TRBV20-1 to TRBJ2-7; maybe TRBD1 (6 bases). Trimming left V 5 bases short and J 3 bases short, with 11 bases between. There are 12 residues in the CDR3. CDR1 and CDR2 (germline): DFQATT, SNEGSKA (reference sequence). As DNA, the CDR3 is TGCAGTGCTTCGACAGGTCTCTACGAGCAGTACTTC. It is translated as CSASTGLYEQYF.

The chain is built from TRBV11-2 and TRBJ2-5, with D tentatively TRBD2 (7 bases). The germline V gene encodes CDR1 SGHAT and CDR2 FQNNGV. V was trimmed by 5 bases and J by 0 bases, leaving 10 bases between them. The CDR3 consists of 14 residues. The CDR3 loop reads CASSRGANQETQYF. The CDR3 DNA reads as TGTGCCAGCAGCCGGGGGGCAAACCAAGAGACCCAGTACTTC.

This clonotype was recorded many times. The chain recombines TRBV9 with TRBJ2-7; 8 bases line up with TRBD1. The germline V gene has CDR1 SGDLS and CDR2 YYNGEE. Losses at the gene ends were 1 base for V and 2 bases for J; bases not matched to a gene: 2. The CDR3 has 14 residues. CDR3 sequence reads: CASSVRDRTYEQYF. The CDR3 bases are TGTGCCAGCAGCGTAAGGGACAGGACCTACGAGCAGTACTTC. Supplemented by reference TRBV9 and TRBJ2-7, the full variable domain reads DSGVTQTPKHLITATGQRVTLRCSPRSGDLSVYWYQQSLDQGLQFLIQYYNGEERAKGNILERFSAQQFPDLHSELNLSSLELGDSALYFCASSVRDRTYEQYFGPGTRLTVT.

This clonotype was counted many times. The rearrangement joins TRBV9 to TRBJ2-1; no reliable D call. The V end lost 4 bases, the J end lost 5 bases, and 16 bases lay between the germline ends. Germline V gene sequence: CDR1 SGDLS, CDR2 YYNGEE. The CDR3 is 15 residues long. CDR3 amino acids: CASSTTPDPNNEQFF. Here the CDR3 DNA reads TGTGCCAGCAGCACGACCCCAGACCCCAACAATGAGCAGTTCTTC.

This clonotype was seen repeatedly, ten times or more. The rearrangement uses TRBV5-1 and TRBJ2-7; 8 bases align to TRBD1. The V and J ends lost 4 bases and 5 bases, in that order; junction bases with no gene match: 11. This CDR3 contains 15 residues. CDR1 and CDR2 from the germline V gene are SGHRS and YFSETQ. The CDR3 nucleotides read TGCGCCAGCAGCATTGGGGGGACAGGTCGGCACGAGCAGTACTTC. Amino acids: CASSIGGTGRHEQYF.

On this clonotype itself: One base separates it from a far larger clone, so it is likely a read error. The chain combines TRBV20-1 with TRBJ2-7, with D uncertain. Trimming shortened V by 4 bases and J by 7 bases, and 17 bases separated the two germline ends. The germline gives CDR1 DFQATT, CDR2 SNEGSKA (reference sequence). This CDR3 is 13 amino acids long. The CDR3 sequence is CSAIPPRYNEQYF. For the CDR3, the DNA is TGCAGTGCTATACCACCGCGCTACAATGAGCAGTACTTC.